Given below is one T cell receptor beta chain in context. Its antigen remains unknown. This record comes from a study of blood T cells in healthy people across ages. The study, taken as a whole, reports: In long-lived donors, naive CD4+ cell counts and diversity exceeded those of aged donors.

Approximately 9.2 milliliters was the volume of peripheral blood drawn from each donor. Then a second PCR, running roughly 7 to 12 cycles, was carried out with a sample-barcoded 5' primer and a J-beta primer mix. Each cDNA molecule was tagged by a template-switch adaptor with 12 random nucleotides. TCRdb re-derived calls from the 5' RACE reads in MiXCR, one entry per CDR3 protein. The sample lists more than 1,000,000 distinct CDR3 sequences; approximately 26% were seen once. The same data also contributed to another study, on T cells of mothers and their children. From that report: Sequencing returned over 9 million TCR beta CDR3 reads per mother and 3 million to 3.5 million per child.

The receptor was derived from a girl aged 2-10 years in good health. Sequencing input: blood.

The DNA of the CDR3 is TGTGCCAGCAGTTCGCGGGCGACAGGGGTGAATGGCTACACCTTC. Protein: CASSSRATGVNGYTF. This sequence joins TRBV6-5 and TRBJ1-2, with 8 positions matching TRBD1. The J segment lost 6 bases and the V segment lost 4 bases, leaving 10 bases of the junction unmatched. CDR3 length: 15 amino acids. Germline CDR1 MNHEY, CDR2 SVGAGI.